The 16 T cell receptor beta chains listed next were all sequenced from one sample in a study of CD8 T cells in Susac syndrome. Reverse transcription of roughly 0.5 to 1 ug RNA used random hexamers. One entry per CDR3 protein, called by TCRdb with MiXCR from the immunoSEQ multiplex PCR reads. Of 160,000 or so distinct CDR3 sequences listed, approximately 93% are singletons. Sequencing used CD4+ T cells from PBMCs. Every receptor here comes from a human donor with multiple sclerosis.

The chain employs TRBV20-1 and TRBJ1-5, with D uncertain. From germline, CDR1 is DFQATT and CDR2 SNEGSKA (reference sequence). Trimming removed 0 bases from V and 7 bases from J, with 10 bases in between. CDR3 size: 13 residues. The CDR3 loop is CSARDRFSQPQHF. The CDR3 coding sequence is TGCAGTGCTAGAGACAGGTTTTCGCAGCCCCAGCATTTT.

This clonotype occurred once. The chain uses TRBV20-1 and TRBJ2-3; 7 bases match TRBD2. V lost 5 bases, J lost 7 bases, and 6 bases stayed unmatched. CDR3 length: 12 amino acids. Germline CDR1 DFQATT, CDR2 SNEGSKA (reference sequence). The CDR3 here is CSAAGDGYTQYF. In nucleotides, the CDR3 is TGCAGTGCTGCGGGAGACGGCTATACGCAGTATTTT.

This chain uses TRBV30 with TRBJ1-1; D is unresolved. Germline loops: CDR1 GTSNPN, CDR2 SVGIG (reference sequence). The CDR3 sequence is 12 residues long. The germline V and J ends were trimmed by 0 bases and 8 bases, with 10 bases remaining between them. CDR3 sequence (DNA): TGTGCCTGGAGTGTCGAGGGCGGGGAAGCTTTCTTT. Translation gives CAWSVEGGEAFF.

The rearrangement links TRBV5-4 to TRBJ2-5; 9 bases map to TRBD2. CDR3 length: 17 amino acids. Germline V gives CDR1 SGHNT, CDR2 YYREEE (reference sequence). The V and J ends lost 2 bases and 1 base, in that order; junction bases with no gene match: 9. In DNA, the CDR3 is TGTGCCAGCAGCTTTGGGACTAGCCGACCCATCCAAGAGACCCAGTACTTC. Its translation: CASSFGTSRPIQETQYF.

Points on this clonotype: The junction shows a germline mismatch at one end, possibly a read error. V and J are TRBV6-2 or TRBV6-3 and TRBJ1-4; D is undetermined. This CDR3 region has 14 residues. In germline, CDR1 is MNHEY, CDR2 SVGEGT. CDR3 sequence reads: CASSSPRTDEKLFF. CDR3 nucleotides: TGTGCCAGCAGTTCCCCCAGAACTGATGAAAAACTGTTTTTT.

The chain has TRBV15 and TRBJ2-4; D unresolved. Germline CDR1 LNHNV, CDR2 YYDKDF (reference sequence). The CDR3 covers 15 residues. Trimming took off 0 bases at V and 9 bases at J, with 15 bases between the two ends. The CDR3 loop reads CATSRDRSLFGIQYF. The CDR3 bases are TGTGCCACCAGCAGAGATAGGTCACTGTTTGGCATTCAGTACTTC. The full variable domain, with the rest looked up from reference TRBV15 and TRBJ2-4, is DAMVIQNPRYQVTQFGKPVTLSCSQTLNHNVMYWYQQKSSQAPKLLFHYYDKDFNNEADTPDNFQSRRPNTSFCFLDIRSPGLGDTAMYLCATSRDRSLFGIQYFGAGTRLSVL.

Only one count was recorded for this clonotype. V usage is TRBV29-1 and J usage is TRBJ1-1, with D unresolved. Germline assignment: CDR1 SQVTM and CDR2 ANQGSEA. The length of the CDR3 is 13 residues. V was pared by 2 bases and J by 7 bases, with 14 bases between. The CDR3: CSVEIDGRIEAFF. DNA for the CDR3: TGCAGCGTTGAAATCGACGGACGGATTGAAGCTTTCTTT.

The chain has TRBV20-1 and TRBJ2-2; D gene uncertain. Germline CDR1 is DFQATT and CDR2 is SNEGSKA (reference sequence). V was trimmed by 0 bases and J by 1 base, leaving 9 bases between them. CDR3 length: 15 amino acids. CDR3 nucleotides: TGCAGTGCTAGAGAGGCCCGGAGGAACACCGGGGAGCTGTTTTTT. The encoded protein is CSAREARRNTGELFF.

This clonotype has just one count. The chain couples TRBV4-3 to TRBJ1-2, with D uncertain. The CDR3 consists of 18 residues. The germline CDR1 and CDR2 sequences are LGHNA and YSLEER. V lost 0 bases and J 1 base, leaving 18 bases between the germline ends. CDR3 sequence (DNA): TGCGCCAGCAGCCAAGAGCTCGGGAATGCGGAGGTTAACTATGGCTACACCTTC. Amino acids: CASSQELGNAEVNYGYTF.

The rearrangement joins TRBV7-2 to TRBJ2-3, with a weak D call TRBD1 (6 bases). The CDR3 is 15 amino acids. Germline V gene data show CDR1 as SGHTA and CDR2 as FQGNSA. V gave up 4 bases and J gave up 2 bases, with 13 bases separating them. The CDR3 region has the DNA TGTGCCAGCAGCTCGAGAGGACAGAACACAGATACGCAGTATTTT. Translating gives CASSSRGQNTDTQYF.

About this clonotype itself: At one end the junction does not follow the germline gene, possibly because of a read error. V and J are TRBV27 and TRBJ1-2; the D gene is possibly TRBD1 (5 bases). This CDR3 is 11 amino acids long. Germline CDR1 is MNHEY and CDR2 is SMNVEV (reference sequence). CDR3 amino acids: CASSSWTGLIF. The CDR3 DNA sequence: TGTGCCAGCAGTTCGTGGACGGGGCTAATCTTC.

CDR3 bases: TGTGCCAGCAGTGGACAGGGGGCTTCTGGCTACACCTTC. Translated, it gives CASSGQGASGYTF. The chain is built from TRBV25-1 and TRBJ1-2; 10 nucleotides agree with TRBD1. The CDR3 runs 13 residues. V was pared by 4 bases and J by 7 bases, with 3 bases of the junction left unmatched. Germline V gene lookup returns CDR1 MGHDK and CDR2 SYGVNS.

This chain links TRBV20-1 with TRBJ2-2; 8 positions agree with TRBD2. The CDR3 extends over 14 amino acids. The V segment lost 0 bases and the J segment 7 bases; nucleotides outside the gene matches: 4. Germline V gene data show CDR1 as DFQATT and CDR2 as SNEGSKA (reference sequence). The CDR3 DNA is TGCAGTGCTAGAGACGGGAGGGGCGACGGGGAGCTGTTTTTT. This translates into CSARDGRGDGELFF.

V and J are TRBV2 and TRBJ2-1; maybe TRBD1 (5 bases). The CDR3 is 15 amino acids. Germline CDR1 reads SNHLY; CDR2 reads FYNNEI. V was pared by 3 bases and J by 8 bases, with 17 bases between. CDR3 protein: CASSEGLGSFDEQFF. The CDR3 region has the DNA TGTGCCAGCAGTGAGGGGCTAGGATCGTTCGATGAGCAGTTCTTC.

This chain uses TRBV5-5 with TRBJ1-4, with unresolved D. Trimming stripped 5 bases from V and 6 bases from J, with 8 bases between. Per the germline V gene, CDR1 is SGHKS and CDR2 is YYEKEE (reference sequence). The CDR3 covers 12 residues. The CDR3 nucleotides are TGTGCCAGCAGTCCACAGCATGAAAAACTGTTTTTT. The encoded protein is CASSPQHEKLFF.

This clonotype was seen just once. This chain's CDR3 is CASTTGGPYGYTF. CDR3 in DNA: TGTGCCAGCACGACCGGCGGGCCATATGGCTACACCTTC. This sequence joins TRBV7-9 and TRBJ1-2; D remains ambiguous. Germline-derived CDR1 and CDR2 are SEHNR and FQNEAQ (reference sequence). This CDR3 region has 13 residues. Trimming cost V 7 bases and J 5 bases, with 14 bases left between them.